This note documents a single TCR beta chain sequence. The antigen is not known. The sample's time point: newly diagnosed GD, antithyroid drugs for less than 3 months. TCR sequences were obtained from RNA taken from PBMCs. Criteria from the American Thyroid Association guidelines were applied to diagnose Graves' disease. Construction of TCR beta libraries relied on iRepertoire HTBI primers and on Arm-PCR targeting CDR3 regions. In the original workflow: The samples included 60 to 75 TRBV and 14 to 15 TRBJ segments. MiXCR was run by TCRdb on the multiplex PCR reads, yielding one entry per CDR3 protein. The V and J calls come from TCRdb's annotation, not from the publication. The sample carries some 320,000 distinct CDR3 sequences, 18% recorded once. This record comes from a study of regulatory T cells in long-lasting Graves disease. Study findings and constraints: The study found TRBV28, TRBJ1-2 and TRBJ2-5 favored in persistent disease. Persistent patients shared more public clonotypes (2,741) than newly diagnosed patients (roughly 960).

The CDR3 loop spans 17 amino acids. The germline CDR1 and CDR2 sequences are MNHNS and SASEGT. The junction had 14 bases not matched to a gene; V was cut back by 6 bases and J by 5 bases. This chain joins TRBV6-1 and TRBJ2-5, with TRBD2 matching 11 bases. Sequenced here: peripheral blood mononuclear cells (PBMCs), sampled at new diagnosis, from a patient treated with antithyroid drugs. The source of this sequence is a female donor with Graves disease. For the CDR3, the DNA is TGTGCCAGCAGGTCCGAGACTAGCGGGATCCTAGGGGAGACCCAGTACTTC. This encodes CASRSETSGILGETQYF.